The 3 T cell receptor beta chains reported below all come from one sample, sequenced in a study of CD4 T cells in relation to SARS-CoV-2 and coronaviruses. The unexposed donors gave CD4+ T cells in about 2010-2019, prior to COVID-19. The cells were cultured for approximately ten days before CD4+ T cells were isolated. These receptors have no identified antigens. Method: immunoSEQ multiplex PCR; TCRdb's copy keeps in-frame clones and lacks some. Of approximately 16,000 clones in the sample, 65% to 85% were seen once. The source material was CD4+ T cells from PBMCs, cultured in vitro. These TCRs come from a human donor in good health.

The chain employs TRBV7-8 and TRBJ1-3; perhaps TRBD1 as D (5 bases). V was pared by 2 bases and J by 4 bases, with 15 bases between. In germline, CDR1 is SGHVS, CDR2 FQNEAQ. This CDR3 comprises 16 residues. CDR3 DNA: TGTGCCAGCAGCTTACAGGGAGGTGTCCTAGGAAACACCATATATTTT. It yields the protein CASSLQGGVLGNTIYF.

This clone was counted between two and nine times. The chain employs TRBV5-1 and TRBJ2-7, with D maybe TRBD1 (5 bases). V shed 4 bases and J shed 0 bases, with 11 bases lying between them. The CDR3 runs to 14 residues. From germline, CDR1 is SGHRS and CDR2 YFSETQ. CDR3 sequence reads: CASSLTGLSYEQYF. The DNA for the CDR3 is TGCGCCAGCAGCCTAACAGGCCTCTCCTACGAGCAGTACTTC.

V usage is TRBV3-1 (or the pseudogene TRBV3-2) and J usage is TRBJ1-1, with D unclear. The V end lost 0 bases, the J end lost 2 bases, and 7 bases lay between the germline ends. The CDR3 is made up of 14 amino acids. Germline assignment: CDR1 LGHDT and CDR2 YNNKEL (reference sequence). The CDR3 DNA reads as TGTGCCAGCAGCCAAGACGGGAGAAACACTGAAGCTTTCTTT. This translates into CASSQDGRNTEAFF.